These 25 T cell receptor beta chains came from one sample sequenced in a study of molecular identifiers for immune sequencing clone quantification. TCRdb recomputed calls from the PCR reads with MiXCR, one row per CDR3 protein. Seen here are approximately 100,000 distinct CDR3 sequences, around 33% observed once, and the top ten hold about 4.2%. The material sequenced was naive CD8+ T cells from blood, with Jurkat cell RNA spiked in. Subset noted: FACS-sorted CD8+CD4-CCR7+CD45RA+ naive T cells. These receptor sequences come from a human donor in good health. Some libraries in this study had Jurkat cell RNA spiked in.

This clonotype was observed at least ten times. The rearrangement joins TRBV5-6 to TRBJ1-5; 12 bases are a match to TRBD1. The CDR3 sequence is 14 residues long. Germline CDR1 reads SGHDT; CDR2 reads YYEEEE. Losses at the gene ends were 3 bases for V and 10 bases for J; bases not matched to a gene: 5. The DNA of the CDR3 is TGTGCCAGCAGCTGGGGACAGGGGGCCACTCCCCAGCATTTT. It is translated as CASSWGQGATPQHF.

Turning to this clonotype: An end of the junction does not agree with germline; a read error may underlie this. This rearrangement joins TRBV24-1 to TRBJ2-3, with 10 bases identical to TRBD2. The CDR3 consists of 14 residues. CDR1 KGHDR and CDR2 SFDVKD come from the germline V gene. CDR3 loop: CATSRTSGTDTRHF. CDR3 nucleotides: TGTGCCACCAGTCGAACTAGCGGGACTGATACGCGGCATTTT.

Turning to this clonotype: A much larger clone is a single base away; this may be a read error. The chain recombines TRBV6-6 with TRBJ2-7; TRBD2 is a possible D gene (5 bases). Per germline, CDR1 MNHNY and CDR2 SVGAGI (reference sequence). There are 16 residues in the CDR3. This CDR3 reads CASSPSLWEPGYGQYF. The CDR3 DNA reads TGTGCCAGCAGTCCGTCCTTGTGGGAGCCGGGATACGGGCAGTACTTC.

This clonotype was counted only a few times. This chain joins TRBV27 and TRBJ2-3, with D unclear. The CDR3 contains 17 residues. CDR1 and CDR2 from the germline V gene are MNHEY and SMNVEV (reference sequence). The germline V and J ends were trimmed by 1 base and 4 bases, with 18 bases remaining between them. The CDR3 sequence is CASSLFPHPTRSDTQYF. The DNA of the CDR3 is TGTGCCAGCAGTTTATTTCCCCATCCTACTCGATCAGATACGCAGTATTTT.

The chain employs TRBV12-3 or TRBV12-4 and TRBJ1-5; unclear D gene. CDR3 length: 13 residues. V shed 8 bases and J shed 0 bases, with 8 bases lying between them. The CDR3 coding sequence is TGTGCCAGCGACCGGTATAGCAATCAGCCCCAGCATTTT. Protein: CASDRYSNQPQHF.

Points on this clonotype: A much larger clonotype is one base distant, so this may be a read error. The V and J genes are TRBV12-3 or TRBV12-4 and TRBJ2-5; D not resolved. This CDR3 spans 14 amino acids. CDR3 residues: CASSKTAYQGTQYF. CDR3 sequence (DNA): TGTGCCAGCAGCAAAACAGCGTACCAAGGGACCCAGTACTTC.

The chain employs TRBV20-1 and TRBJ2-3; 10 nucleotides match TRBD2. Looked up from germline, CDR1 is DFQATT and CDR2 is SNEGSKA (reference sequence). This CDR3 contains 16 residues. CDR3 sequence reads: CRASFPSGSLTDTQYF. DNA of the CDR3: TGCAGAGCAAGTTTCCCTAGCGGGAGTCTCACAGATACGCAGTATTTT.

This clonotype was counted once. Without the conserved terminal phenylalanine or tryptophan, this CDR3 likely stems from a read error. The chain has TRBV7-2 and TRBJ2-7, with 7 bases aligning to TRBD2. CDR3 length: 17 amino acids. CDR1 is SGHTA and CDR2 is FQGNSA in the germline V gene. The junction had 19 bases not matched to a gene; V was cut back by 5 bases and J by 6 bases. CDR3 DNA sequence: TGTGCCAGCAGCATAGATTTCTTTCGGCTTACGGGGGGCGAGCAGTACTAC. Translated: CASSIDFFRLTGGEQYY.

This clonotype was counted only a few times. This rearrangement joins TRBV5-5 to TRBJ2-2, with D possibly called TRBD1 or TRBD2 (5 bases each). The CDR3 is 14 residues long. V was clipped by 9 bases and J by 5 bases, with 17 bases between them. Germline lookup yields CDR1 SGHKS and CDR2 YYEKEE (reference sequence). This CDR3 reads CATKLGGGTGELFF. The CDR3 region has the DNA TGTGCCACCAAACTAGGTGGGGGTACCGGGGAGCTGTTTTTT.

This clonotype was counted a few times. V and J are TRBV4-1 and TRBJ2-3, with 14 bases lining up with TRBD2. Germline CDR1 is MGHRA and CDR2 is YSYEKL. V lost 5 bases, J lost 0 bases, and 7 bases stayed unmatched. The length of the CDR3 is 18 residues. This CDR3 is CASSGGLAGGRSTDTQYF. CDR3 nucleotide sequence: TGCGCCAGCAGCGGCGGACTAGCGGGAGGTCGAAGCACAGATACGCAGTATTTT.

This clonotype occurred many times. The chain recombines TRBV28 with TRBJ2-7, with TRBD1 as a possible D gene (7 bases). The CDR3 contains 14 residues. Germline loops: CDR1 MDHEN, CDR2 SYDVKM. V was cut by 5 bases and J by 3 bases, with 14 bases left in between. The CDR3 DNA is TGTGCCAGCAGTCTCGCGGGACAGCTCTACGAGCAGTACTTC. It yields the protein CASSLAGQLYEQYF.

This chain joins TRBV27 and TRBJ1-1; no clear D. Trimming left V 3 bases short and J 3 bases short, with 14 bases between. The germline gives CDR1 MNHEY, CDR2 SMNVEV (reference sequence). The CDR3 has 15 amino acids. CDR3 coding DNA: TGTGCCAGCAGTTTCAACTCAGCCGCCGACACTGAAGCTTTCTTT. It translates to CASSFNSAADTEAFF.

The genes are TRBV6-2 or TRBV6-3 and TRBJ1-1; maybe TRBD1 (5 bases). The CDR3 spans 13 residues. Trimming took off 2 bases at V and 1 base at J, with 5 bases between the two ends. The germline V gene has CDR1 MNHEY and CDR2 SVGEGT. The chain's CDR3 is CASSYRGNTEAFF. In DNA form, the CDR3 reads TGTGCCAGCAGTTACAGGGGGAACACTGAAGCTTTCTTT.

The sample holds a few counts of this clonotype. The chain employs TRBV2 and TRBJ2-2, with a tentative D call TRBD2 (6 bases). The CDR3 length is 15 residues. V dropped 4 bases and J dropped 5 bases, with 14 bases sitting between them. Germline V CDR1 and CDR2: SNHLY, FYNNEI. The CDR3 region has the DNA TGTGCCAGCAGTGCTAGCGAAAGTGGGACCGGGGAGCTGTTTTTT. It encodes CASSASESGTGELFF.

This clonotype appeared a few times. One end of the junction does not line up with germline, which may come from a read error. This chain connects TRBV5-3 to TRBJ2-7; D possibly corresponds to TRBD1 (6 bases). TRBV5-3 is an ORF for which the function is uncertain. CDR3 length: 12 amino acids. The CDR3 here is CASSSYTGEQYF. In DNA, the CDR3 is TGTGCCAGCAGCTCGTATACAGGGGAGCAGTACTTC.

The chain has TRBV2 and TRBJ2-2; TRBD2 matches at 7 bases. Germline assignment: CDR1 SNHLY and CDR2 FYNNEI. V shed 11 bases and J 5 bases; nucleotides not matched to a gene: 8. CDR3 length: 13 residues. DNA of the CDR3: TGTGCCCTGTGGGAGGGCGGGACCGGGGAGCTGTTTTTT. Amino acids: CALWEGGTGELFF.

The chain couples TRBV12-3 or TRBV12-4 to TRBJ1-1, with no clear D. The CDR3 is 13 residues long. Trimming removed 6 bases from V and 11 bases from J, with 19 bases in between. The CDR3 nucleotides read TGTGCCAGCAGCCATGGGAGGGCTGTCGACGCTTTCTTT. It encodes CASSHGRAVDAFF.

Note on this clonotype: One junction end disagrees with the germline gene, perhaps due to a read error. This chain joins TRBV28 and TRBJ1-5, with 10 bases lining up with TRBD1. The CDR3 spans 17 residues. Germline V gene data show CDR1 as MDHEN and CDR2 as SYDVKM. The DNA for the CDR3 is TGTGCCAGCAACCTCCGGGACAGGGGTACGCCAAGGCAGCACCAGCATTTT. This codes for CASNLRDRGTPRQHQHF. Using reference TRBV28 and TRBJ1-5 for the parts outside the CDR3, the full variable domain is DVKVTQSSRYLVKRTGEKVFLECVQDMDHENMFWYRQDPGLGLRLIYFSYDVKMKEKGDIPEGYSVSREKKERFSLILESASTNQTSMYLCASNLRDRGTPRQHQHFGDGTRLSIL.

This clonotype was seen ten or more times. V usage is TRBV5-1 and J usage is TRBJ2-6; 7 bases are a match to TRBD1. The CDR3 contains 17 residues. V gave up 3 bases and J gave up 4 bases; unmatched junction bases: 10. Germline V CDR1 and CDR2: SGHRS, YFSETQ. CDR3 sequence reads: CASSSDRETLGANVLTF. The CDR3 coding sequence is TGCGCCAGCAGCTCCGACAGGGAGACCTTAGGGGCCAACGTCCTGACTTTC.

Comments on this clonotype: A much larger clonotype is one base distant, so this may be a read error. The V gene is TRBV7-2, the J gene TRBJ1-3; weak D call: TRBD1 (5 bases). From germline, CDR1 is SGHTA and CDR2 FQGNSA. This CDR3 comprises 15 residues. CDR3 loop: CASSHRDLSGYTIYF. DNA of the CDR3: TGTGCCAGCAGCCACCGGGACCTCTCTGGATACACCATATATTTT.

CDR3 DNA: TGTGCCAGCAGTTTTCGACTAGACTACGAGCAGTACTTC. Protein: CASSFRLDYEQYF. The chain employs TRBV28 and TRBJ2-7; D is possibly TRBD2 (6 bases). Germline CDR1 MDHEN, CDR2 SYDVKM. The CDR3 runs 13 residues. The ends were cut back, 3 bases at V and 3 bases at J, with 9 bases in the middle.

The rearrangement uses TRBV28 and TRBJ1-1; D not certain. Germline CDR1 reads MDHEN; CDR2 reads SYDVKM. Trimming took off 2 bases at V and 0 bases at J, with 16 bases between the two ends. CDR3 size: 17 residues. The CDR3 region is CASSLPRGGSMNTEAFF. DNA of the CDR3: TGTGCCAGCAGTTTACCCCGTGGTGGGTCTATGAACACTGAAGCTTTCTTT.

This clonotype came up a few times. The V call is TRBV10-1, the J call TRBJ2-1, with D possibly matching TRBD2 (5 bases). Germline CDR1 is WNHNN and CDR2 is SYGVQD (reference sequence). V gave up 0 bases and J gave up 2 bases, with 11 bases separating them. The CDR3 runs 16 residues. Here the CDR3 DNA reads TGCGCCAGCAGTGAGTCGGAGGACCCTCCCTACAATGAGCAGTTCTTC. It encodes CASSESEDPPYNEQFF.

This clonotype has ten or more counts. The chain combines TRBV4-2 with TRBJ2-3; D not resolved. Trimming left V 5 bases short and J 0 bases short, with 15 bases between. Germline V gene sequence: CDR1 LGHNA, CDR2 YNFKEQ. This CDR3 has 16 residues. The CDR3 is CASSATRQSSTDTQYF. The CDR3 nucleotides read TGTGCCAGCAGCGCAACGCGACAATCTAGCACAGATACGCAGTATTTT.

The genes are TRBV6-2 or TRBV6-3 and TRBJ2-1; D may be TRBD2 (6 bases). The germline V and J ends were trimmed by 5 bases and 6 bases, with 14 bases remaining between them. The CDR3 has 14 amino acids. Germline V lookup: CDR1 MNHEY, CDR2 SVGEGT. The CDR3 sequence: CASSPLAAGNEQFF. Written as DNA, the CDR3 is TGTGCCAGCAGTCCACTAGCTGCGGGCAATGAGCAGTTCTTC.